One and the same sample provided the 21 T cell receptor beta chains below, sequenced in a study of T-cell memory formation after mild COVID-19. TCRdb re-called the 5' RACE reads with MiXCR, one entry per CDR3 protein. In the table there are about 200,000 distinct CDR3 sequences, around 8.8% of which are singletons. The sample was PBMCs or a T cell subset sorted from them (not recorded which). The receptors stem from a man between 18 and 29 years old who had mild COVID-19 (a few samples of this study predate the infection). Cell type and time point are not known.

The chain recombines TRBV5-5 with TRBJ2-5, with 8 bases matching TRBD2. Trimming cost V 1 base and J 5 bases; bases outside gene matches: 10. Germline V gene lookup returns CDR1 SGHKS and CDR2 YYEKEE (reference sequence). The CDR3 has 16 residues. As DNA, the CDR3 is TGTGCCAGCAGCTTGAACGTACGGGGGGGCGTCGAGACCCAGTACTTC. Its translation is CASSLNVRGGVETQYF.

V is TRBV2 and J is TRBJ2-7; 7 bases agree with TRBD1. From germline, CDR1 is SNHLY and CDR2 FYNNEI. The length of the CDR3 is 11 residues. CDR3 DNA sequence: TGTGCCAGCGGGATAGGACAGGATAGCGCCGTC. This translates into CASGIGQDSAV.

This CDR3 is CASTRDTGELFF. The CDR3 coding sequence is TGTGCCAGCACCCGGGACACCGGGGAGCTGTTTTTT. This sequence joins TRBV5-5 and TRBJ2-2; D is uncertain. Germline V CDR1 and CDR2: SGHKS, YYEKEE (reference sequence). The CDR3 is 12 amino acids. Deletions cut 6 bases from V and 3 bases from J, with 6 bases between.

Worth noting for this clonotype: A much larger clone lies one base from this, so it may be a read error. The rearrangement links TRBV7-9 to TRBJ2-7; 7 bases align to TRBD1. The germline V gene encodes CDR1 SEHNR and CDR2 FQNEAQ (reference sequence). This CDR3 is built from 12 residues. The V segment lost 5 bases and the J segment 4 bases; nucleotides outside the gene matches: 2. CDR3 protein: CASSVGQYEQYF. CDR3 coding DNA: TGTGCCAGCAGCGTGGGACAGTACGAGCAGTACTTC.

This clonotype was seen a handful of times. CDR3 sequence reads: CASTKNGRTEAFF. CDR3 nucleotide sequence: TGTGCCAGCACTAAAAATGGGCGAACTGAAGCTTTCTTT. The genes are TRBV28 and TRBJ1-1; no reliable D call. With 7 bases removed from V and 5 bases from J, the gap between germline ends came to 14 bases. This CDR3 has 13 residues. Germline values: CDR1 MDHEN, CDR2 SYDVKM. The whole variable domain, remainder taken from reference TRBV28 and TRBJ1-1, is DVKVTQSSRYLVKRTGEKVFLECVQDMDHENMFWYRQDPGLGLRLIYFSYDVKMKEKGDIPEGYSVSREKKERFSLILESASTNQTSMYLCASTKNGRTEAFFGQGTRLTVV.

This clonotype was counted at least ten times. The gene calls are TRBV7-2 and TRBJ2-3, with D hard to call. Between the trimmed V and J ends, which lost 3 bases and 1 base, there was a span of 5 bases. The CDR3 has 13 amino acids. The germline gives CDR1 SGHTA, CDR2 FQGNSA. CDR3 sequence reads: CASSFSRTDTQYF. DNA of the CDR3: TGTGCCAGCAGCTTCTCTCGCACAGATACGCAGTATTTT.

This clonotype was seen a few times. The J gene is TRBJ1-5, the V gene TRBV18; 8 bases map to TRBD1. Germline V CDR1 and CDR2: KGHSH, LQKENI. The CDR3 runs to 16 residues. Trimming at V came to 2 bases and at J to 4 bases, leaving 7 bases not matched to a gene. The CDR3 spells CASSPEQGADNQPQHF. The CDR3 coding sequence is TGTGCCAGCTCACCAGAGCAGGGGGCAGATAATCAGCCCCAGCATTTT.

This clonotype has a count of ten or more. The chain joins TRBV11-1 to TRBJ2-1, with a tentative D call TRBD2 (6 bases). This CDR3 has 13 amino acids. V dropped 5 bases and J dropped 10 bases, with 15 bases sitting between them. The germline V gene encodes CDR1 SGHAT and CDR2 FQDESV (reference sequence). CDR3: CASSRRELAEQFF. The CDR3 DNA follows: TGTGCCAGCAGCCGTAGAGAGCTAGCGGAGCAGTTCTTC.

V is TRBV20-1 and J is TRBJ1-5; D is undetermined. V gave up 0 bases and J gave up 9 bases, with 12 bases separating them. Germline V gene sequence: CDR1 DFQATT, CDR2 SNEGSKA (reference sequence). The CDR3 totals 13 residues. The chain's CDR3 is CSARDYYLGPQHF. The CDR3, as DNA: TGCAGTGCTAGAGATTATTATTTGGGGCCCCAGCATTTT.

The table lists this clonotype with many counts. This chain connects TRBV7-2 to TRBJ2-3, with unresolved D. Germline CDR1 SGHTA, CDR2 FQGNSA. The V gene lost 2 bases and the J gene lost 0 bases, with 6 bases spanning the gap. CDR3 length equals 14 residues. CDR3 nucleotide sequence: TGTGCCAGCAGCTTACAGGCCAGCACAGATACGCAGTATTTT. Translation: CASSLQASTDTQYF.

This chain links TRBV21-1 with TRBJ1-2; the table's D gene call, TRBD1, was not cross checked with the DNA. TRBV21-1 is a recognized pseudogene. The CDR3 is made up of 14 amino acids. CDR3 DNA sequence: TGTGCCAGCAGCAAAGGGGCACAGGGTAATGACGACACCTTC. Protein: CASSKGAQGNDDTF.

The V gene is TRBV6-2 or TRBV6-3, the J gene TRBJ1-6, with D possibly being TRBD1 (5 bases). This CDR3 contains 15 residues. V was shortened by 4 bases and J by 7 bases, with 14 bases between the two germline ends. CDR1 and CDR2 from the germline V gene are MNHEY and SVGEGT. The DNA of the CDR3 is TGTGCCAGCAGTTGGCAAGCGGGGACGAATTCACCCCTCCACTTT. Translating it yields CASSWQAGTNSPLHF.

The chain employs TRBV4-3 and TRBJ2-7, with D perhaps given as TRBD1 or TRBD2 (5 bases each). V gave up 4 bases and J gave up 1 base, with 8 bases separating them. CDR3 length equals 13 residues. Germline lookup yields CDR1 LGHNA and CDR2 YSLEER. The CDR3 here is CASSRGESYEQYF. DNA of the CDR3: TGCGCCAGCAGCCGAGGGGAATCCTACGAGCAGTACTTC.

This chain links TRBV7-3 with TRBJ1-4; possibly TRBD1 for D (6 bases). This CDR3 region has 15 residues. Between the trimmed V and J ends, which lost 1 base and 3 bases, there was a span of 9 bases. CDR1 and CDR2 from the germline V gene are SGHTA and FQGTGA. The DNA of the CDR3 is TGTGCCAGCAGCTTAAGAGGACAGCCTAATGAAAAACTGTTTTTT. Amino acids: CASSLRGQPNEKLFF.

This clonotype appeared many times. This chain connects TRBV5-1 to TRBJ1-2, with TRBD1 as a possible D gene (5 bases). Germline values: CDR1 SGHRS, CDR2 YFSETQ. The CDR3 spans 14 residues. Trimming removed 3 bases at V and 4 bases at J, with 13 bases between. The CDR3 sequence: CASSSGQGTYGYTF. The CDR3 nucleotides read TGCGCCAGCAGCTCGGGGCAGGGAACCTATGGCTACACCTTC.

The chain carries TRBV12-3 or TRBV12-4 and TRBJ1-2, with TRBD1 matching over 7 bases. The CDR3 totals 15 residues. V shed 6 bases and J 5 bases; nucleotides not matched to a gene: 12. The CDR3 protein is CASSIASRGGYGYTF. The CDR3 region has the DNA TGTGCCAGCAGCATCGCCAGCAGGGGGGGTTATGGCTACACCTTC.

The rearrangement joins TRBV12-1 to TRBJ1-6; the table's TRBD1 call for D was not verified on the DNA. TRBV12-1 is flagged as a pseudogene. The CDR3 loop spans 16 amino acids. The CDR3 here is CASSFARDRGHSPLHF. CDR3 bases: TGTGCCAGCAGCTTTGCGCGGGACAGGGGGCATTCACCCCTCCACTTT.

Only a few counts were recorded for this clonotype. This chain uses TRBV18 with TRBJ2-1; the match to TRBD2 covers 10 bases. CDR1 is KGHSH and CDR2 is LQKENI in the germline V gene. Trimming took 3 bases from V and 14 from J; bases not matched to a gene: 10. This CDR3 region has 14 residues. The CDR3 DNA is TGTGCCAGCTCACCGGAGCCTAGCGGGGGCCGGGAGTTCTTC. It specifies CASSPEPSGGREFF.

This clonotype was observed at least ten times. The CDR3, as DNA: TGTGCCAGCAGCTCGGGACAGGGGGCCCAAGAGACCCAGTACTTC. This translates into CASSSGQGAQETQYF. The V call is TRBV5-4, the J call TRBJ2-5; 12 bases align to TRBD1. CDR3 length: 15 residues. V dropped 3 bases and J dropped 1; count of bases not matched to a gene: 1. CDR1 is SGHNT and CDR2 is YYREEE in the germline V gene (reference sequence).

This chain connects TRBV20-1 to TRBJ1-5; TRBD1 might be the D (5 bases). CDR1 and CDR2 from the germline V gene are DFQATT and SNEGSKA (reference sequence). The CDR3 consists of 17 residues. Trimming left V 3 bases short and J 1 base short, with 19 bases between. In DNA form, the CDR3 reads TGCAGTGCTAGTTCCAGGGTGGGAGACGGCAGCAATCAGCCCCAGCATTTT. Protein sequence: CSASSRVGDGSNQPQHF.

The rearrangement uses TRBV10-3 and TRBJ2-1; D not resolved. This CDR3 contains 19 residues. The V gene lost 8 bases and the J gene lost 0 bases, with 26 bases spanning the gap. Germline V gives CDR1 ENHRY, CDR2 SYGVKD. CDR3 residues: CAIAETARPLAGSYNEQFF. The CDR3 nucleotides read TGTGCCATCGCGGAGACCGCAAGACCTTTGGCTGGCTCCTACAATGAGCAGTTCTTC.